This is a list of T cell receptor beta chains from one sample in a study of blood T cell repertoires in COVID-19. The assay was immunoSEQ multiplex PCR, and TCRdb's table has in-frame clones only and misses some. The table lists about 140,000 clones, approximately 89% of them singletons, with about 1.7% in the top ten. Input material: peripheral blood. The receptors stem from a woman between 50 and 59 years old with acute or convalescent COVID-19. Each CDR3 is given with its conserved first and last residue. The order of the fields is D gene, CDR3 length, J gene, V gene, clone size, CDR3 DNA, CDR3 protein. D genes are given only for firm matches. For some rows the clone size is stated as once, few or many, or as a class when expanded; others skip it.

. 13 TRBJ1-5 TRBV28 once TGTGCCGCCGGGGAGGACCGTCCGAAGCCCCAGCATTTT CAAGEDRPKPQHF
. 14 TRBJ1-1 TRBV10-2 once TGCGCCAGCACACACCGGGCCCCGGGGGGAGAAGCTTTCTTT CASTHRAPGGEAFF
TRBD1 13 TRBJ1-1 TRBV27 once TGTGCCAGCCGACAGGGTACGGGCACTGAAGCTTTCTTT CASRQGTGTEAFF
. 16 TRBJ1-2 TRBV4-1 . TGCGCCAGCAGCCAAAACGCCGGGACATTGAACTATGGCTACACCTTC CASSQNAGTLNYGYTF
TRBD2 17 TRBJ2-5 TRBV10-3 . TGTGCCATCAGTGAGTCGAAAAGCGGGGACGCCCAAGGAACCCAGTACTTC CAISESKSGDAQGTQYF
TRBD1 15 TRBJ1-1 TRBV19 . TGTGCCAGTAGTCTAATGACAGGGGGCGCGGATGAAGCTTTCTTT CASSLMTGGADEAFF
TRBD1 13 TRBJ1-1 TRBV3-1/TRBV3-2 . TGTGCCAGCAGCCAGGACAGGGGGCTCTCAGCTTTCTTT CASSQDRGLSAFF
TRBD2 16 TRBJ2-2 TRBV7-3 . TGTGCCAGCAGCCCCCGACTAGCGGGAACTACCGGGGAGCTGTTTTTT CASSPRLAGTTGELFF
. 16 TRBJ1-5 TRBV19 . TGTGCCAGTAGTATACCCCCAGGGAGGTCTTGGCAGCCCCAGCATTTT CASSIPPGRSWQPQHF
. 12 TRBJ1-2 TRBV28 . TGTGCCAGCAGTTTGAGAGCATATGGCTACACCTTC CASSLRAYGYTF
. 16 TRBJ2-1 TRBV3-1/TRBV3-2 once TGTGCCAGCAGCCAAGATCGGCTAGCGGGACAGGATGAGCAGTTCTTC CASSQDRLAGQDEQFF
TRBD2 16 TRBJ2-3 TRBV7-2 . TGTGCCAGCAGCCCGTATCTAGCGGGGGGGCCGTATACGCAGTATTTT CASSPYLAGGPYTQYF
TRBD2 18 TRBJ2-1 TRBV2 . TGTGCCAGCAGTCGACTAGCGGGGGGCGCGGGGTCCTACAATGAGCAGTTCTTC CASSRLAGGAGSYNEQFF
. 16 TRBJ2-5 TRBV18 once TGTGCCAGCTCACCACAGGGGGGACAGACTCAAGAGACCCAGTACTTC CASSPQGGQTQETQYF
TRBD2 18 TRBJ2-3 TRBV13 . TGTGCCAGCAGCTTAACGTTCCAGCGGGGGCGAGGCGCAGATACGCAGTATTTT CASSLTFQRGRGADTQYF